The 19 T cell receptor beta chains below come from one sample, sequenced in a study of cytomegalovirus exposure and HLA in healthy donors. The table came from immunoSEQ multiplex PCR; TCRdb's copy has only in-frame clones and leaves some out. This table holds some 150,000 clones, around nine tenths found once. Input material: PBMCs. The receptors come from a woman in her thirties in good health and CMV-seronegative.

The table lists this clone with a few counts. The chain is built from TRBV2 and TRBJ2-1; tentatively, D is TRBD2 (7 bases). The length of the CDR3 is 14 residues. Germline V lookup: CDR1 SNHLY, CDR2 FYNNEI. The germline V and J ends were trimmed by 10 bases and 4 bases, with 17 bases remaining between them. The CDR3 here is CATQWGGAYNEQFF. The CDR3 DNA sequence: TGTGCCACCCAGTGGGGGGGGGCATACAATGAGCAGTTCTTC.

The rearrangement joins TRBV6-5 to TRBJ2-7, with D possibly being TRBD1 (5 bases). Germline CDR1 reads MNHEY; CDR2 reads SVGAGI. Trimming removed 11 bases at V and 4 bases at J, with 21 bases between. The CDR3 is 14 amino acids. Here the CDR3 reads CASRRTRAGYEQYF. The CDR3 DNA sequence: TGTGCCTCCCGAAGGACCAGGGCCGGGTACGAGCAGTACTTC.

The gene calls are TRBV19 and TRBJ1-1, with 7 bases lining up with TRBD1. The germline gives CDR1 LNHDA, CDR2 SQIVND (reference sequence). The CDR3 consists of 17 residues. Trimming removed 5 bases from V and 1 base from J; junction bases left unmatched: 13. CDR3 sequence reads: CASSPLGGRDRNTEAFF. The CDR3 DNA follows: TGTGCCAGTAGTCCCTTAGGGGGCAGGGACCGGAACACTGAAGCTTTCTTT. Drawing the rest from reference TRBV19 and TRBJ1-1, the complete variable domain is DGGITQSPKYLFRKEGQNVTLSCEQNLNHDAMYWYRQDPGQGLRLIYYSQIVNDFQKGDIAEGYSVSREKKESFPLTVTSAQKNPTAFYLCASSPLGGRDRNTEAFFGQGTRLTVV.

V gene TRBV10-3 combines with J gene TRBJ1-2; D possibly corresponds to TRBD1 (6 bases). The V and J ends lost 7 bases and 5 bases respectively, with 20 bases between them. Germline-derived CDR1 and CDR2 are ENHRY and SYGVKD. This CDR3 contains 15 residues. The CDR3: CAITNGPGGWYGYTF. The CDR3 bases are TGTGCCATCACTAACGGGCCGGGGGGCTGGTATGGCTACACCTTC.

V and J are TRBV19 and TRBJ2-3; perhaps TRBD2 as D (6 bases). Germline V gene lookup returns CDR1 LNHDA and CDR2 SQIVND (reference sequence). CDR3 length equals 18 residues. Trimming took 3 bases from V and 6 from J, leaving 25 bases between them. The DNA for the CDR3 is TGTGCCAGTAGTATTGCATGGGACCGACTAGGCCCGACGGATACGCAGTATTTT. Amino acid sequence: CASSIAWDRLGPTDTQYF.

With regard to this clone: Other DNA sequences of this sample code for an identical CDR3. This sequence joins TRBV9 and TRBJ2-7; no clear D gene. V was clipped by 0 bases and J by 3 bases, with 10 bases between them. The germline gives CDR1 SGDLS, CDR2 YYNGEE. The CDR3 runs 14 residues. The CDR3 nucleotides read TGTGCCAGCAGCGTAGGTCTAGTAGGCTACGAGCAGTACTTC. Its translation is CASSVGLVGYEQYF.

The V gene is TRBV10-3, the J gene TRBJ1-1; TRBD1 aligns across 7 bases. The J segment lost 2 bases and the V segment lost 11 bases, leaving 11 bases of the junction unmatched. Germline V gives CDR1 ENHRY, CDR2 SYGVKD. This CDR3 region has 14 residues. CDR3 coding DNA: TGTGCCGTGCTCTCCGGGACAGAAAACACTGAAGCTTTCTTT. Protein: CAVLSGTENTEAFF.

V is TRBV5-4 and J is TRBJ1-2; tentative D call: TRBD1 (5 bases). Per germline, CDR1 SGHNT and CDR2 YYREEE (reference sequence). The V and J ends lost 2 bases and 1 base respectively, with 12 bases between them. The CDR3 is 15 residues long. CDR3 region: CASSLYRPVNYGYTF. CDR3 bases: TGTGCCAGCAGCTTATACAGGCCGGTTAACTATGGCTACACCTTC.

This clone has more than one count but fewer than ten. J is TRBJ2-3 and V is TRBV18; D is perhaps TRBD2 (6 bases). The length of the CDR3 is 13 residues. Trimming removed 5 bases from V and 4 bases from J, with 10 bases in between. Germline V gives CDR1 KGHSH, CDR2 LQKENI. CDR3 nucleotide sequence: TGTGCCAGCTCATTACTAGCAGCAGATACGCAGTATTTT. This translates into CASSLLAADTQYF.

V is TRBV7-2 and J is TRBJ2-1; 9 bases match TRBD2. This CDR3 is 15 amino acids long. Trimming cost V 5 bases and J 5 bases; bases outside gene matches: 7. The germline V gene has CDR1 SGHTA and CDR2 FQGNSA. This chain's CDR3 is CASSRGGALNNEQFF. CDR3 bases: TGTGCCAGCAGCCGCGGGGGGGCCTTAAACAATGAGCAGTTCTTC.

This rearrangement joins TRBV4-3 to TRBJ1-1, with no clear D. Germline lookup yields CDR1 LGHNA and CDR2 YSLEER. The CDR3 runs to 18 residues. Trimming left V 0 bases short and J 2 bases short, with 19 bases between. CDR3 bases: TGCGCCAGCAGCCAAGATAGAGTCGGGATCGGAAAAAACACTGAAGCTTTCTTT. Translating gives CASSQDRVGIGKNTEAFF.

Here the CDR3 reads CASGLGEENSPLHF. The CDR3 DNA reads as TGTGCTAGTGGTCTCGGGGAGGAAAATTCACCCCTCCACTTT. The chain carries TRBV12-5 and TRBJ1-6, with D hard to call. The CDR3 sequence is 14 residues long. Trimming left V 5 bases short and J 7 bases short, with 12 bases between. The germline V gene has CDR1 LGHNT and CDR2 FRNRAP.

The chain combines TRBV11-2 with TRBJ2-2; D is ambiguous. The CDR3 runs to 16 residues. Deletions cut 3 bases from V and 6 bases from J, with 17 bases between. Germline V lookup: CDR1 SGHAT, CDR2 FQNNGV. CDR3 in amino acids: CASSFLSYPEPGELFF. CDR3 in DNA: TGTGCCAGCAGCTTCCTTAGCTACCCCGAGCCCGGGGAGCTGTTTTTT.

CDR3 sequence (DNA): TGTGCCAGCAGCTTGTCAGGGGGCAATGAGCAGTTCTTC. Translated: CASSLSGGNEQFF. The chain links TRBV11-3 to TRBJ2-1; 7 nucleotides line up with TRBD1. CDR1 SGHNT and CDR2 YENEEA come from the germline V gene. After removal of 3 bases from V and 6 bases from J, the junction contained 2 bases not matched to a gene. The CDR3 totals 13 residues.

The rearrangement links TRBV5-1 to TRBJ2-7; D remains unclear. CDR1 and CDR2 (germline): SGHRS, YFSETQ. Trimming took off 0 bases at V and 3 bases at J, with 13 bases between the two ends. The CDR3 is 15 residues long. CDR3 sequence reads: CASSLAGVVVYEQYF. The CDR3 DNA reads TGCGCCAGCAGCTTGGCGGGTGTGGTGGTCTACGAGCAGTACTTC.

A remark on this clone: One end of the junction fails to match germline, which may point to a read error. The chain combines TRBV7-7 with TRBJ2-3; 9 nucleotides agree with TRBD1. Germline V lookup: CDR1 SSHAT, CDR2 FNYEAQ (reference sequence). This CDR3 region has 15 residues. The CDR3 reads CASSPGQGLTDTQYF. The CDR3 DNA sequence: TGTGCTAGCAGCCCGGGACAGGGTCTTACAGATACGCAGTATTTT.

The gene calls are TRBV4-3 and TRBJ2-1; 9 bases map to TRBD2. The V gene's germline CDR1 is LGHNA and CDR2 YSLEER. V dropped 0 bases and J dropped 0; count of bases not matched to a gene: 3. This CDR3 contains 17 residues. The CDR3 bases are TGCGCCAGCAGCCAAGATGGGCGGGGGGGCTCCTACAATGAGCAGTTCTTC. It translates to CASSQDGRGGSYNEQFF.

This CDR3 reads CASSIARGQGDYGYTF. CDR3 nucleotides: TGTGCCAGCAGTATCGCGCGGGGACAGGGAGACTATGGCTACACCTTC. The rearrangement links TRBV27 to TRBJ1-2, with 9 bases fitting TRBD1. CDR1 is MNHEY and CDR2 is SMNVEV in the germline V gene (reference sequence). After removal of 5 bases from V and 3 bases from J, the junction contained 10 bases not matched to a gene. This CDR3 comprises 16 residues.

This clone was observed a few times. This sequence joins TRBV5-4 and TRBJ2-7; weak D call: TRBD2 (6 bases). The V end lost 0 bases, the J end lost 6 bases, and 13 bases lay between the germline ends. CDR3 size: 14 residues. The germline CDR1 and CDR2 sequences are SGHNT and YYREEE (reference sequence). The CDR3 region is CASSLDSGGGEQYF. In DNA, the CDR3 is TGTGCCAGCAGCTTGGATTCTGGGGGAGGCGAGCAGTACTTC.